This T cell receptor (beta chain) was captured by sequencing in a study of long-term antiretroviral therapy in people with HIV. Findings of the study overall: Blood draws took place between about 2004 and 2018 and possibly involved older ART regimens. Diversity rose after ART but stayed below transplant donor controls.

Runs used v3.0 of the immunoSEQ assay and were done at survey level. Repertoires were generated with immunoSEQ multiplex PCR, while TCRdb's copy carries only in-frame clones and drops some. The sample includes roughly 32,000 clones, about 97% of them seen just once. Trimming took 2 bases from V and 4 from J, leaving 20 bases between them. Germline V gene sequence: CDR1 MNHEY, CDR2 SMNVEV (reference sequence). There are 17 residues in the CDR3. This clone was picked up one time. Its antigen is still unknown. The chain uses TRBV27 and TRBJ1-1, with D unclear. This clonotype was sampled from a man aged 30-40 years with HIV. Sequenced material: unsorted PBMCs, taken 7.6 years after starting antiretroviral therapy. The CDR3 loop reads CASSLRASGPRGTEAFF. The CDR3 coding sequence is TGTGCCAGCAGTTTAAGGGCGTCAGGCCCGAGAGGCACTGAAGCTTTCTTT.